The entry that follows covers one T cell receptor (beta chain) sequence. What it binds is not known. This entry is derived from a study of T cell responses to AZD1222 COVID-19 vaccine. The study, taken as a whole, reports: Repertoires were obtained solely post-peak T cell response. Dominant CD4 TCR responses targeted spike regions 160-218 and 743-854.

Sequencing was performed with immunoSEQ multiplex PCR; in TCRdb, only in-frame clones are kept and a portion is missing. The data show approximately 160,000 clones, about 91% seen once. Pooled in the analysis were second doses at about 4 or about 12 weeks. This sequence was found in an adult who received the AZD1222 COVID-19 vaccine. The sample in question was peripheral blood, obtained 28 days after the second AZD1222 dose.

The CDR3 coding sequence is TGTGCCAGCAGCCTAAGGGGGGGGAACACTGAAGCTTTCTTT. This translates into CASSLRGGNTEAFF. V and J are TRBV6-5 and TRBJ1-1; D might be TRBD1 (6 bases). The CDR3 totals 14 residues. The germline V gene encodes CDR1 MNHEY and CDR2 SVGAGI. V lost 6 bases, J lost 1 base, and 12 bases lay in between.